This T cell receptor (beta chain) was sequenced in a study of low-dose radiotherapy and immunotherapy resistance in tumors. This clonotype was counted many times. Time point in this sample: after trial treatment. Treatment denoted: LDRT plus nivolumab, ipilimumab, low-dose cyclophosphamide and aspirin (RACIN trial). cDNA synthesis used a TRAV/TRBV-specific primer set for both chains. The authors ran 15 to 20 PCR cycles to amplify TCRs with a constant-region primer and V-primer adapter. TCRdb independently ran MiXCR on the reads; one entry per CDR3 protein. The sample has around 80,000 distinct CDR3 sequences, around 17% seen once; the top ten hold 1.3% to 1.5%. The sequencing used PBMCs, collected after low-dose radiotherapy plus immunotherapy. The sequence was obtained from a male donor with prostate cancer.

The CDR3 region is CASSPDAAGEGTGELFF. The CDR3 DNA follows: TGTGCCAGCAGCCCGGACGCGGCGGGAGAGGGCACCGGGGAGCTGTTTTTT. The chain carries TRBV3-1 and TRBJ2-2, with 7 bases aligning to TRBD2. CDR1 is LGHDT and CDR2 is YNNKEL in the germline V gene (reference sequence). Trimming cost V 4 bases and J 4 bases; bases outside gene matches: 12. This CDR3 region has 17 residues.